This section outlines one T cell receptor (beta chain) sequence together with its context. The entirety of the isolated RNA underwent reverse transcription, so expressed TCRB transcripts were sequenced. Produced via immunoSEQ multiplex PCR; TCRdb's table is partial and in-frame only. This table has 360,000 or so clones, about 20% appearing once. The data originate from a study of beta chain features in type 1 diabetes. Trimming removed 3 bases at V and 0 bases at J, with 12 bases between. From germline, CDR1 is SGHAT and CDR2 FQNNGV. There are 15 residues in the CDR3. Material for sequencing was naive CD4+ T cells from blood. The chain carries TRBV11-2 and TRBJ2-7; possible D gene TRBD1, 5 bases. The sequence was obtained from a woman aged 18-30 years in good health. CDR3 residues: CASSFLDTTSYEQYF. CDR3 DNA: TGTGCCAGCAGCTTCCTGGACACAACCTCCTACGAGCAGTACTTC. The full variable domain, its missing parts supplied by reference TRBV11-2 and TRBJ2-7, is EAGVAQSPRYKIIEKRQSVAFWCNPISGHATLYWYQQILGQGPKLLIQFQNNGVVDDSQLPKDRFSAERLKGVDSTLKIQPAKLEDSAVYLCASSFLDTTSYEQYFGPGTRLTVT.